These T cell receptor beta chains were read from a single sample in a study of T-cell reconstitution after alpha-beta-depleted transplantation in children. TCRdb used MiXCR to reprocess the PCR reads, holding one entry per CDR3 protein. The sample records around 30,000 distinct CDR3 sequences, 6% to 8.5% being singletons. Specimen: peripheral blood, collected 60 days after TCRalphabeta/CD19-depleted stem cell transplant. These receptors came from a child less than two years old who had a stem cell transplant for acute myeloid leukemia, so the T cells may come from the graft donor. Both conserved end residues are part of each CDR3. The order of the fields is CDR3 protein, CDR3 DNA, D gene, V gene, J gene, clone size. A D gene is named only where the DNA matches it firmly. Only some rows state a clone size, as once, few, many or a class for expanded clones.

cdr3_aa: CASSQATGNQPQHF
cdr3_nt: TGCGCCAGCAGCCAAGCTACAGGTAATCAGCCCCAGCATTTT
d_call: NA
v_call: TRBV4-3
j_call: TRBJ1-5
clone_size: many

cdr3_aa: CSVPGLAGVEQYF
cdr3_nt: TGCAGCGTGCCCGGACTAGCGGGAGTAGAGCAGTACTTC
d_call: TRBD2
v_call: TRBV29-1
j_call: TRBJ2-7
clone_size: many

cdr3_aa: CASSRLGNTQYF
cdr3_nt: TGTGCCAGCAGTCGCCTAGGAAATACGCAGTATTTT
d_call: NA
v_call: TRBV7-6
j_call: TRBJ2-3
clone_size: many

cdr3_aa: CASSLSGAWNF
cdr3_nt: TGTGCCAGCAGTTTAAGTGGAGCTTGGAATTTT
d_call: NA
v_call: TRBV28
j_call: TRBJ1-3
clone_size: many

cdr3_aa: CASSLGVLLYNSPLHF
cdr3_nt: TGTGCCAGCAGCTTGGGGGTATTACTCTATAATTCACCCCTCCACTTT
d_call: NA
v_call: TRBV5-6
j_call: TRBJ1-6
clone_size: many

cdr3_aa: CASSLALARPYEQYF
cdr3_nt: TGTGCCAGCAGCTTAGCACTAGCGAGGCCCTACGAGCAGTACTTC
d_call: TRBD2
v_call: TRBV7-6
j_call: TRBJ2-7
clone_size: many

cdr3_aa: CASSWEDRGSETQYF
cdr3_nt: TGTGCCAGCAGTTGGGAGGACAGGGGAAGCGAGACCCAGTACTTC
d_call: TRBD1
v_call: TRBV12-3/TRBV12-4
j_call: TRBJ2-5
clone_size: many

cdr3_aa: CSAKGTVSYEQYF
cdr3_nt: TGCAGTGCTAAAGGGACAGTTTCCTACGAGCAGTACTTC
d_call: TRBD1
v_call: TRBV20-1
j_call: TRBJ2-7
clone_size: many

cdr3_aa: CASRSQGGYEQYF
cdr3_nt: TGTGCCAGCAGAAGTCAGGGTGGCTACGAGCAGTACTTC
d_call: NA
v_call: TRBV6-4
j_call: TRBJ2-7
clone_size: NA

cdr3_aa: CASSFGGREETQYF
cdr3_nt: TGTGCCAGCAGTTTCGGTGGGCGGGAAGAGACCCAGTACTTC
d_call: NA
v_call: TRBV27
j_call: TRBJ2-5
clone_size: many

cdr3_aa: CASSLSPGDEKLFF
cdr3_nt: TGTGCCAGCAGTCTCTCCCCCGGGGATGAAAAACTGTTTTTT
d_call: NA
v_call: TRBV27
j_call: TRBJ1-4
clone_size: many

cdr3_aa: CAISEGQLNTEAFF
cdr3_nt: TGTGCCATCAGTGAAGGGCAGTTGAACACTGAAGCTTTCTTT
d_call: NA
v_call: TRBV10-3
j_call: TRBJ1-1
clone_size: many

cdr3_aa: CASRAPLADTQYF
cdr3_nt: TGTGCCAGCAGAGCCCCACTAGCAGATACGCAGTATTTT
d_call: NA
v_call: TRBV7-9
j_call: TRBJ2-3
clone_size: many

cdr3_aa: CATSRSSEQYF
cdr3_nt: TGTGCCACCAGCAGATCCTCCGAGCAGTACTTC
d_call: NA
v_call: TRBV15
j_call: TRBJ2-7
clone_size: many

cdr3_aa: CATSPIHGPQHF
cdr3_nt: TGTGCCACCAGCCCCATACATGGGCCCCAGCATTTT
d_call: NA
v_call: TRBV15
j_call: TRBJ1-5
clone_size: many

cdr3_aa: CATLNTGELFF
cdr3_nt: TGTGCCACCCTCAACACCGGGGAGCTGTTTTTT
d_call: NA
v_call: TRBV7-9
j_call: TRBJ2-2
clone_size: many

cdr3_aa: CASSQNTGFRNTEAFF
cdr3_nt: TGCGCCAGCAGCCAGAACACGGGATTCAGGAACACTGAAGCTTTCTTT
d_call: NA
v_call: TRBV4-3
j_call: TRBJ1-1
clone_size: many

cdr3_aa: CASSLARGPSYEQYF
cdr3_nt: TGTGCCAGCAGTTTAGCTAGGGGACCCTCCTACGAGCAGTACTTC
d_call: NA
v_call: TRBV12-3/TRBV12-4
j_call: TRBJ2-7
clone_size: many

cdr3_aa: CSAFSGRALTDTQYF
cdr3_nt: TGCAGTGCCTTCTCCGGGAGGGCCCTAACAGATACGCAGTATTTT
d_call: TRBD2
v_call: TRBV20-1
j_call: TRBJ2-3
clone_size: many

cdr3_aa: CASSYGGRSTDTQYF
cdr3_nt: TGTGCCAGCAGTTACGGGGGGAGGTCGACAGATACGCAGTATTTT
d_call: NA
v_call: TRBV6-5
j_call: TRBJ2-3
clone_size: many

cdr3_aa: CASSRAARDEQFF
cdr3_nt: TGTGCCAGCAGCCGCGCTGCGAGGGATGAGCAGTTCTTC
d_call: NA
v_call: TRBV4-2
j_call: TRBJ2-1
clone_size: many

cdr3_aa: CAISESSAGEETQYF
cdr3_nt: TGTGCCATCAGTGAGTCATCAGCGGGGGAAGAGACCCAGTACTTC
d_call: TRBD2
v_call: TRBV10-3
j_call: TRBJ2-5
clone_size: many

cdr3_aa: CASFSGTRPYNEQFF
cdr3_nt: TGTGCCAGCTTTTCAGGGACCAGACCTTACAATGAGCAGTTCTTC
d_call: NA
v_call: TRBV5-5
j_call: TRBJ2-1
clone_size: many

cdr3_aa: CASSALKRLTDTQYF
cdr3_nt: TGTGCCAGCAGTGCCTTAAAGCGGCTCACAGATACGCAGTATTTT
d_call: NA
v_call: TRBV9
j_call: TRBJ2-3
clone_size: medium-sized

cdr3_aa: CASSTGNRAAFF
cdr3_nt: TGTGCCAGCAGTACGGGGAACAGGGCGGCTTTCTTT
d_call: NA
v_call: TRBV6-5
j_call: TRBJ1-1
clone_size: many